The 8 T cell receptor beta chains given below trace back to one sample, sequenced in a study of cytomegalovirus exposure and HLA in healthy donors. The PCR employed 60 Vbeta primers together with 13 Jbeta primers. Here immunoSEQ multiplex PCR was the method, and the copy in TCRdb shows in-frame clones only, minus some. In the table there are 200,000 to 250,000 clones, 70% to 90% of which are singletons. The sequenced sample consisted of PBMCs. These receptors were collected from a human donor in good health.

This clone has only one observation. V usage is TRBV5-1 and J usage is TRBJ2-1; 8 bases fit TRBD2. V lost 0 bases, J lost 5 bases, and 13 bases stayed unmatched. Germline lookup yields CDR1 SGHRS and CDR2 YFSETQ. This CDR3 is 18 amino acids long. The CDR3 bases are TGCGCCAGCAGCTTGGCCAGTATACTAGCGGACGGCAACAATGAGCAGTTCTTC. This sequence encodes CASSLASILADGNNEQFF.

The chain carries TRBV2 and TRBJ2-7, with D perhaps matching TRBD1 (5 bases). Trimming took 0 bases from V and 4 from J, leaving 19 bases between them. The CDR3 runs to 17 residues. CDR1 and CDR2 (germline): SNHLY, FYNNEI. CDR3 nucleotide sequence: TGTGCCAGCAGTGAAGCACTCAGGACAAACCTGGGGTACGAGCAGTACTTC. It encodes CASSEALRTNLGYEQYF.

The V and J genes are TRBV9 and TRBJ2-5; a weak D match, TRBD1 (6 bases). Germline CDR1 SGDLS, CDR2 YYNGEE. CDR3 length: 15 amino acids. V was pared by 0 bases and J by 2 bases, with 11 bases between. The CDR3 protein is CASSVGGTHQETQYF. The CDR3 bases are TGTGCCAGCAGCGTAGGGGGGACACATCAAGAGACCCAGTACTTC. Complete variable domain (other parts from reference TRBV9 and TRBJ2-5): DSGVTQTPKHLITATGQRVTLRCSPRSGDLSVYWYQQSLDQGLQFLIQYYNGEERAKGNILERFSAQQFPDLHSELNLSSLELGDSALYFCASSVGGTHQETQYFGPGTRLLVL.

The V call is TRBV6-1, the J call TRBJ1-2; D is possibly TRBD1 (6 bases). CDR3 length: 12 residues. CDR1 MNHNS and CDR2 SASEGT come from the germline V gene. V lost 6 bases and J 5 bases, leaving 10 bases between the germline ends. The CDR3 sequence: CASRPDSYGYTF. The CDR3 DNA is TGTGCCAGCAGACCGGACAGTTATGGCTACACCTTC.

V and J are TRBV28 and TRBJ1-2, with 10 bases fitting TRBD1. The CDR3 spans 15 residues. The trim removed 6 bases at V and 6 bases at J, leaving 10 bases unmatched. The germline V gene has CDR1 MDHEN and CDR2 SYDVKM. The CDR3 protein is CASRPGQGGSNGYTF. CDR3 in DNA: TGTGCCAGCAGGCCCGGACAGGGGGGGTCTAATGGCTACACCTTC.

The chain has TRBV21-1 and TRBJ1-1; the table assigns TRBD1, which was not confirmed against the DNA. TRBV21-1 is annotated as a pseudogene. This CDR3 region has 17 residues. The CDR3 spells CASSTDFKRDRAPEAFF. The CDR3, as DNA: TGTGCCAGCAGCACGGACTTTAAACGGGACAGGGCCCCTGAAGCTTTCTTT.

The rearrangement joins TRBV7-2 to TRBJ1-1; D gene ambiguous. CDR1 is SGHTA, CDR2 FQGNSA, per germline. CDR3 length: 14 amino acids. V lost 2 bases and J lost 6, with 13 bases in between. CDR3: CASSLLPDGAEAFF. For the CDR3, the DNA is TGTGCCAGCAGCTTACTCCCAGACGGGGCTGAAGCTTTCTTT.

The rearrangement uses TRBV5-6 and TRBJ2-1; D unclear. This CDR3 spans 16 amino acids. Germline CDR1 and CDR2: SGHDT and YYEEEE. V was trimmed by 1 base and J by 3 bases, leaving 14 bases between them. The CDR3: CASSLLQHSIYNEQFF. CDR3 DNA: TGTGCCAGCAGCTTGCTGCAGCACAGTATCTACAATGAGCAGTTCTTC.